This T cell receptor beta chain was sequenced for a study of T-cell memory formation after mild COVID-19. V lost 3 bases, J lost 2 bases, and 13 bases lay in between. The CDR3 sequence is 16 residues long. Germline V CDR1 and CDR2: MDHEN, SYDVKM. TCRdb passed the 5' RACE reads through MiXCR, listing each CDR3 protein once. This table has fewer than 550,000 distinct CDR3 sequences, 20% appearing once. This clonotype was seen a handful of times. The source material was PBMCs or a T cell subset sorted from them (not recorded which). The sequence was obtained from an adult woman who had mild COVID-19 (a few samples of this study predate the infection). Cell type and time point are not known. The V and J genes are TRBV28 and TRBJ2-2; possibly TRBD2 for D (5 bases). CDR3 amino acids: CASSLIRGPNTGELFF. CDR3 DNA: TGTGCCAGCAGTTTGATTCGGGGTCCAAACACCGGGGAGCTGTTTTTT.